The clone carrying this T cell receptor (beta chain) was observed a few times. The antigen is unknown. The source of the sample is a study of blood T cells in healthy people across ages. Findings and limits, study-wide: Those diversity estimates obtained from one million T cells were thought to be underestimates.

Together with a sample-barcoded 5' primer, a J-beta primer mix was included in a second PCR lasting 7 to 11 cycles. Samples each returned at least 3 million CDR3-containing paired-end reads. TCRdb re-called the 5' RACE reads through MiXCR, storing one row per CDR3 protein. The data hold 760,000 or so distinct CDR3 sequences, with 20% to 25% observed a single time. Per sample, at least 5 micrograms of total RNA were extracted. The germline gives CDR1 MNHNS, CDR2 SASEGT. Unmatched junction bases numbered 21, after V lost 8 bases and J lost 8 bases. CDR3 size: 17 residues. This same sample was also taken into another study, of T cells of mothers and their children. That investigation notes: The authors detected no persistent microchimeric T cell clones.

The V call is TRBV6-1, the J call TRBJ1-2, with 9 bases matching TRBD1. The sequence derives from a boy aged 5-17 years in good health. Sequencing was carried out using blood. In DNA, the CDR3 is TGTGCCAGCGGTCCTGTGTATGGTCCGGGACAGGGAGGAGGCTACACCTTC. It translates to CASGPVYGPGQGGGYTF.